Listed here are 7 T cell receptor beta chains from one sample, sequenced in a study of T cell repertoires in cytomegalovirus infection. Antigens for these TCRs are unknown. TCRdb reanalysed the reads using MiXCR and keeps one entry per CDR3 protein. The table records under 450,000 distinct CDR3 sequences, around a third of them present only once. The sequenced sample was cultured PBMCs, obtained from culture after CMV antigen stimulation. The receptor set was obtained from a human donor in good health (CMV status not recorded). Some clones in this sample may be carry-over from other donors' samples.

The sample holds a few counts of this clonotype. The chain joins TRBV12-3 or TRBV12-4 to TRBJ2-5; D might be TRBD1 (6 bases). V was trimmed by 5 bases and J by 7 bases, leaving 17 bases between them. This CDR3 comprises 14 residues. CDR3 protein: CASSGQLGVWTQYF. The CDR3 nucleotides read TGTGCCAGCAGTGGACAGCTAGGGGTTTGGACCCAGTACTTC.

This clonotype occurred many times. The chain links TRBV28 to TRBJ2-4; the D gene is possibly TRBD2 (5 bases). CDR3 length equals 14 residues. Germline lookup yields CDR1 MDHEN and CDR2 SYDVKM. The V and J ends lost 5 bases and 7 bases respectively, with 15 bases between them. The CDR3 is CASSPTNFANIQYF. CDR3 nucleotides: TGTGCCAGCAGTCCGACTAATTTTGCGAACATTCAGTACTTC.

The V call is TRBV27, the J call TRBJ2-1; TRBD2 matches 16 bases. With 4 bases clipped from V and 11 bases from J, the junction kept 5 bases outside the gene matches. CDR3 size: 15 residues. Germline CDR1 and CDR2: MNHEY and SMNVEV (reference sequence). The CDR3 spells CASSYGTSGRAKQFF. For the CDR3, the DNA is TGTGCCAGCAGTTATGGGACTAGCGGGAGGGCTAAGCAGTTCTTC.

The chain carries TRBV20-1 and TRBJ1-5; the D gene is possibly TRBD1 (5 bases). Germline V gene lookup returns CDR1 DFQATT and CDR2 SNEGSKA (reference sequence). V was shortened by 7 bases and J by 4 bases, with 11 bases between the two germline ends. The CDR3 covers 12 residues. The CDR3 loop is CSGGRKNQPQHF. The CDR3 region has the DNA TGCAGTGGGGGACGCAAAAATCAGCCCCAGCATTTT.

CDR3 nucleotides: TGTGCCAGCAGCGTAGAGGGGGGGAGGAAATACAATGAGCAGTTCTTC. As protein: CASSVEGGRKYNEQFF. The V and J genes are TRBV9 and TRBJ2-1, with a tentative D call TRBD2 (7 bases). The V gene lost 0 bases and the J gene lost 4 bases, with 14 bases spanning the gap. CDR1 and CDR2 (germline): SGDLS, YYNGEE. The CDR3 contains 16 residues.

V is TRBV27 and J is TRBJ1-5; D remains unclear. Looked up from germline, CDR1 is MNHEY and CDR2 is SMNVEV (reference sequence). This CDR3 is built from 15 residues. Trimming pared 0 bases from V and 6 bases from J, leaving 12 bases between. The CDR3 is CASSLSPLTGQPQHF. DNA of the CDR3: TGTGCCAGCAGTTTATCGCCCTTAACGGGTCAGCCCCAGCATTTT.

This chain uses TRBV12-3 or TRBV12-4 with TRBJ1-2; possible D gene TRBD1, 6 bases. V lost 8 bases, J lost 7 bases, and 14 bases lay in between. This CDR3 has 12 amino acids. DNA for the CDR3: TGTGCCAGCGGCGACAGGATCTCTGGCTACACCTTC. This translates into CASGDRISGYTF.